A selection of T cell receptor beta chains follows, all from one sample in a study of graft-versus-host responses after intestinal transplantation. Their antigens are not known. Assay: immunoSEQ multiplex PCR; the TCRdb copy retains only in-frame clones and omits some. The sample consists of 88,000 or so clones, 90% of them appearing once. Sequencing was performed on unstimulated CD4+ T cells sorted from spleen or lymph node cells, taken before intestinal transplant. The origin of the receptors is a human donor who received an intestinal transplant. The CDR3 runs from the conserved cysteine through the conserved F or W. The order of the fields is J gene, V gene, D gene, CDR3 DNA, CDR3 protein. D genes are given only for firm matches.

J gene: TRBJ2-7; V gene: TRBV27; D gene: TRBD2; CDR3 DNA: TGTGCCAGCAGTTTATTCTTCCGGGCTAGCGGGGGGGCAGACCACGAGCAGTACTTC; CDR3 protein: CASSLFFRASGGADHEQYF
J gene: TRBJ2-2; V gene: TRBV7-3; D gene: TRBD1; CDR3 DNA: TGTGCCAGCAGCTTGGACAGGGGGACCGGGGAGCTGTTTTTT; CDR3 protein: CASSLDRGTGELFF
J gene: TRBJ2-2; V gene: TRBV18; D gene: .; CDR3 DNA: TGTGCCAGCTCCAGATCAAAGACAGAGAACACCGGGGAGCTGTTTTTT; CDR3 protein: CASSRSKTENTGELFF
J gene: TRBJ1-2; V gene: TRBV4-1; D gene: TRBD1; CDR3 DNA: TGCGCCAGCAGCCCCGGCGGGGGACAGGGGGACTATGGCTACACCTTC; CDR3 protein: CASSPGGGQGDYGYTF
J gene: TRBJ2-2; V gene: TRBV5-4; D gene: .; CDR3 DNA: TGTGCCAGCAGCTTGGGCGGCACCGGGGAGCTGTTTTTT; CDR3 protein: CASSLGGTGELFF
J gene: TRBJ1-1; V gene: TRBV7-3; D gene: TRBD1; CDR3 DNA: TGTGCCAGCAGCTATCAGGGGGAGAACACTGAAGCTTTCTTT; CDR3 protein: CASSYQGENTEAFF
J gene: TRBJ1-5; V gene: TRBV5-8; D gene: .; CDR3 DNA: TGTGCCAGCAGCTTGGGTTTCGCAGCCCAGCATTTT; CDR3 protein: CASSLGFAAQHF
J gene: TRBJ1-1; V gene: TRBV18; D gene: .; CDR3 DNA: TGTGCCAGCCAGGGGTACACTGAAGCTTTCTTT; CDR3 protein: CASQGYTEAFF
J gene: TRBJ1-1; V gene: TRBV7-3; D gene: .; CDR3 DNA: TGTGCCAGCAGCCGGCAGGGTAGGGACACTGAAGCTTTCTTT; CDR3 protein: CASSRQGRDTEAFF
J gene: TRBJ2-1; V gene: TRBV7-8; D gene: .; CDR3 DNA: TGTGCCAGCAGCGCACGACTTGGGAATGAGCAGTTCTTC; CDR3 protein: CASSARLGNEQFF
J gene: TRBJ2-3; V gene: TRBV6-5; D gene: .; CDR3 DNA: TGTGCCAGCAGTTACCGGGCGGGGAGCACAGATACGCAGTATTTT; CDR3 protein: CASSYRAGSTDTQYF
J gene: TRBJ2-2; V gene: TRBV5-1; D gene: .; CDR3 DNA: TGCGCCAGCAGCTTGAAGTGGGGCGGTCTCACCGGGGAGCTGTTTTTT; CDR3 protein: CASSLKWGGLTGELFF
J gene: TRBJ2-7; V gene: TRBV10-3; D gene: TRBD2; CDR3 DNA: TGTGCCATCCGCGCGGGGGTTTACGAGCAGTACTTC; CDR3 protein: CAIRAGVYEQYF
J gene: TRBJ2-5; V gene: TRBV2; D gene: TRBD2; CDR3 DNA: TGTGCCAGCAGTCGGGGGGGAGAGACCCAGTACTTC; CDR3 protein: CASSRGGETQYF